One and the same sample provided the 27 T cell receptor beta chains below, sequenced in a study of blood T cells in healthy people across ages. With a J-beta primer mix and a sample-barcoded 5' primer, a second PCR ran 7 to 11 cycles. TCRdb fed the 5' RACE reads into MiXCR, producing one record per CDR3 protein. Among fewer than 2,000,000 distinct CDR3 sequences listed, about two fifths were seen once. The sequenced sample was blood. The source of these receptors is a human donor in good health.

This clonotype was observed many times. The chain links TRBV20-1 to TRBJ1-2; 11 positions agree with TRBD1. Germline V CDR1 and CDR2: DFQATT, SNEGSKA (reference sequence). The J segment lost 7 bases and the V segment lost 0 bases, leaving 1 base of the junction unmatched. CDR3 length: 13 residues. DNA for the CDR3: TGCAGTGCTAGAGATGGGACAGGGGGTGGCTACACCTTC. Protein product: CSARDGTGGGYTF.

Regarding this clonotype: Germline and junction disagree at one end, which may indicate a read error. The CDR3 spells CAGSLGAVSTDTQYF. CDR3 bases: TGTGCCGGCAGCTTAGGAGCCGTGAGCACAGATACGCAGTATTTT. The chain employs TRBV7-2 and TRBJ2-3; unclear D gene. The CDR3 runs 15 residues. Germline CDR1 SGHTA, CDR2 FQGNSA.

This clonotype was detected a few times. V is TRBV29-1 and J is TRBJ2-3; 7 bases map to TRBD1. The germline CDR1 and CDR2 sequences are SQVTM and ANQGSEA. V gave up 8 bases and J gave up 2 bases; unmatched junction bases: 7. The CDR3 sequence is 13 residues long. For the CDR3, the DNA is TGCAGCACTAGGGGGCTTTACACAGATACGCAGTATTTT. It codes for CSTRGLYTDTQYF.

The chain links TRBV12-5 to TRBJ1-2, with D maybe TRBD1 (6 bases). This CDR3 comprises 16 residues. Per germline, CDR1 LGHNT and CDR2 FRNRAP. V lost 6 bases, J lost 8 bases, and 25 bases lay in between. The CDR3 region is CASGADRTTGGEGYTF. CDR3 nucleotide sequence: TGTGCTAGTGGGGCTGATCGAACGACAGGTGGGGAAGGCTACACCTTC.

In its sample, this clonotype was seen a few times. The chain is built from TRBV7-9 and TRBJ1-2; 9 bases map to TRBD1. J lost 5 bases, V lost 2 bases, and 9 bases had no gene match. Per the germline V gene, CDR1 is SEHNR and CDR2 is FQNEAQ (reference sequence). The CDR3 contains 16 residues. For the CDR3, the DNA is TGTGCCAGCAGCTTACGGGACAGGGACAGAAGATATGGCTACACCTTC. This sequence encodes CASSLRDRDRRYGYTF.

In its sample, this clonotype was seen a few times. V and J are TRBV2 and TRBJ2-5, with TRBD2 matching over 10 bases. CDR1 and CDR2 from the germline V gene are SNHLY and FYNNEI. The CDR3 loop spans 14 amino acids. The trim removed 2 bases at V and 6 bases at J, leaving 3 bases unmatched. The CDR3 spells CASSELGLAKTQYF. CDR3 sequence (DNA): TGTGCCAGCAGTGAACTGGGACTAGCGAAGACCCAGTACTTC.

The V call is TRBV20-1, the J call TRBJ2-6; D gene uncertain. Trimming took off 0 bases at V and 1 base at J, with 13 bases between the two ends. The CDR3 sequence is 17 residues long. CDR1 DFQATT and CDR2 SNEGSKA come from the germline V gene (reference sequence). CDR3 loop: CSARDNGTSSGANVLTF. CDR3 sequence (DNA): TGCAGTGCTAGAGATAACGGTACATCATCTGGGGCCAACGTCCTGACTTTC.

In its sample, this clonotype was seen a few times. The chain uses TRBV27 and TRBJ2-7, with D possibly TRBD2 on 6 matching bases. Trimming shortened V by 5 bases and J by 1 base, and 15 bases separated the two germline ends. The germline gives CDR1 MNHEY, CDR2 SMNVEV (reference sequence). The CDR3 has 15 amino acids. The CDR3 is CASSLRGAVSYEQYF. CDR3 bases: TGTGCCAGCAGTCTTCGCGGGGCAGTTTCCTACGAGCAGTACTTC.

The chain has TRBV6-2 or TRBV6-3 and TRBJ2-1, with 9 bases fitting TRBD2. V was clipped by 7 bases and J by 3 bases; unmatched bases: 4. The CDR3 has 14 amino acids. CDR1 MNHEY and CDR2 SVGEGT come from the germline V gene. CDR3 sequence (DNA): TGTGCCAGCATCCAAGCGGGGGGCTACAATGAGCAGTTCTTC. Amino acids: CASIQAGGYNEQFF.

V and J are TRBV7-6 and TRBJ2-1; no definite D call. Trimming left V 5 bases short and J 8 bases short, with 10 bases between. Germline CDR1 and CDR2: SGHVS and FNYEAQ. This CDR3 has 12 amino acids. Here the CDR3 DNA reads TGTGCCAGCAGCGATGATGACTATGAGCAGTTCTTC. Its protein product is CASSDDDYEQFF.

The V and J genes are TRBV29-1 and TRBJ1-3, with D uncertain. There are 13 residues in the CDR3. V was pared by 8 bases and J by 2 bases, with 13 bases between. Germline V CDR1 and CDR2: SQVTM, ANQGSEA. The CDR3 loop reads CSINDRTGNTIYF. For the CDR3, the DNA is TGCAGCATCAATGACCGGACTGGAAACACCATATATTTT.

A few counts support this clonotype. This chain connects TRBV3-1 to TRBJ2-1; 10 bases align to TRBD2. V gave up 0 bases and J gave up 0 bases; unmatched junction bases: 14. In germline, CDR1 is LGHDT, CDR2 YNNKEL (reference sequence). The CDR3 spans 21 residues. Written as DNA, the CDR3 is TGTGCCAGCAGCCAAGATTGGGAGTACGGACTAGCGGACCACTCCTACAATGAGCAGTTCTTC. Its translation is CASSQDWEYGLADHSYNEQFF.

The gene calls are TRBV12-3 or TRBV12-4 and TRBJ1-2; no definite D call. The V end was cut by 3 bases, the J end by 6 bases, with 8 bases between. The CDR3 is 12 amino acids. CDR3: CASSFDGDGYTF. Here the CDR3 DNA reads TGTGCCAGCAGTTTCGACGGGGATGGCTACACCTTC.

This chain joins TRBV24-1 and TRBJ2-3; D unclear. The CDR3 totals 12 residues. CDR1 and CDR2 from the germline V gene are KGHDR and SFDVKD. Trimming stripped 0 bases from V and 7 bases from J, with 4 bases between. The CDR3: CATSDLKYTQYF. The CDR3 DNA reads as TGTGCCACCAGTGATTTGAAGTATACGCAGTATTTT.

The chain uses TRBV15 and TRBJ1-5; D is undetermined. Germline loops: CDR1 LNHNV, CDR2 YYDKDF (reference sequence). V was pared by 3 bases and J by 6 bases, with 9 bases between. The CDR3 has 13 amino acids. The CDR3 region has the DNA TGTGCCACCAGCAGTGTGGTGGCTCAGCCCCAGCATTTT. Residues: CATSSVVAQPQHF. The full variable domain, with the rest looked up from reference TRBV15 and TRBJ1-5, is DAMVIQNPRYQVTQFGKPVTLSCSQTLNHNVMYWYQQKSSQAPKLLFHYYDKDFNNEADTPDNFQSRRPNTSFCFLDIRSPGLGDTAMYLCATSSVVAQPQHFGDGTRLSIL.

The chain recombines TRBV4-1 with TRBJ2-7, with D unresolved. Germline CDR1 is MGHRA and CDR2 is YSYEKL. The ends were cut back, 1 base at V and 6 bases at J, with 13 bases in the middle. This CDR3 is built from 14 residues. DNA for the CDR3: TGCGCCAGCAGCCAAGTAGGCAGCCCTTCCGAGCAGTACTTC. Residues: CASSQVGSPSEQYF.

The DNA of the CDR3 is TGTGCCAGCAGTATGCAGGTCAATCAGCCCCAGCATTTT. Protein sequence: CASSMQVNQPQHF. The chain has TRBV28 and TRBJ1-5; the D is unclear. CDR3 size: 13 residues. Germline loops: CDR1 MDHEN, CDR2 SYDVKM. With 5 bases removed from V and 3 bases from J, the gap between germline ends came to 8 bases.

The chain uses TRBV19 and TRBJ1-6, with D possibly matching TRBD1 (6 bases). Germline lookup yields CDR1 LNHDA and CDR2 SQIVND (reference sequence). V lost 5 bases, J lost 9 bases, and 11 bases lay in between. The length of the CDR3 is 13 residues. The CDR3 sequence is CASSVDRRSPLHF. CDR3 nucleotide sequence: TGTGCCAGTAGTGTCGACAGGCGTTCACCCCTCCACTTT.

This clonotype has just a few counts. The chain uses TRBV6-5 and TRBJ2-7, with D possibly being TRBD1 (6 bases). Germline lookup yields CDR1 MNHEY and CDR2 SVGAGI. Trimming removed 3 bases at V and 2 bases at J, with 26 bases between. The CDR3 is 19 residues long. The CDR3 DNA follows: TGTGCCAGCAGTTATCGACTCGGGACACGAGTCACATGGACCTACGAGCAGTACTTC. Residues: CASSYRLGTRVTWTYEQYF.

The chain recombines TRBV12-3 or TRBV12-4 with TRBJ2-1, with 7 bases identical to TRBD1. Trimming cost V 5 bases and J 3 bases; bases outside gene matches: 7. The CDR3 sequence is 15 residues long. CDR3 loop: CASSQRQGIYNEQFF. CDR3 nucleotides: TGTGCCAGCAGTCAGAGACAGGGTATCTACAATGAGCAGTTCTTC.

In this sample, this clonotype turned up a few times. The CDR3 region is CATSEGRSGNYGYTF. As DNA, the CDR3 is TGTGCCACCAGTGAAGGCAGGTCGGGCAACTATGGCTACACCTTC. The chain is built from TRBV24-1 and TRBJ1-2; D gene uncertain. Trimming removed 4 bases from V and 2 bases from J, with 13 bases in between. Looked up from germline, CDR1 is KGHDR and CDR2 is SFDVKD. The CDR3 covers 15 residues.

On this clonotype: Compared with germline, one end of the junction differs, possibly owing to a read error. This sequence joins TRBV7-2 and TRBJ2-2, with 7 positions matching TRBD2. Germline-derived CDR1 and CDR2 are SGHTA and FQGNSA. This CDR3 has 13 amino acids. CDR3 DNA: TGCGCCAGCAGCTCGGGACTACCCGGGGAGCTGTTTTTT. Protein: CASSSGLPGELFF.

The CDR3 region has the DNA TGTGCAAGCCGGGATCCTATGACCGATGAGCAGTTCTTC. It yields the protein CASRDPMTDEQFF. V gene TRBV11-3 combines with J gene TRBJ2-1; possibly TRBD2 for D (5 bases). CDR3 length: 13 residues. Germline V lookup: CDR1 SGHNT, CDR2 YENEEA.

This clonotype has at least ten counts. The chain links TRBV2 to TRBJ1-2; D gene uncertain. The CDR3 contains 12 residues. The germline gives CDR1 SNHLY, CDR2 FYNNEI. Trimming took 4 bases from V and 7 from J, leaving 10 bases between them. The CDR3 region has the DNA TGTGCCAGCAGTGCGGAAGGCGGTGGCTACACCTTC. Its protein is CASSAEGGGYTF. Full variable domain (missing parts from reference TRBV2 and TRBJ1-2): EPEVTQTPSHQVTQMGQEVILRCVPISNHLYFYWYRQILGQKVEFLVSFYNNEISEKSEIFDDQFSVERPDGSNFTLKIRSTKLEDSAMYFCASSAEGGGYTFGSGTRLTVV.

The chain combines TRBV4-3 with TRBJ1-4; D call uncertain. The CDR3 length is 19 residues. The germline gives CDR1 LGHNA, CDR2 YSLEER. Between the trimmed V and J ends, which lost 0 bases and 4 bases, there was a span of 21 bases. DNA of the CDR3: TGCGCCAGCAGCCAAGATCGGGTACAGTGGGCCTCTCTTAATGAAAAACTGTTTTTT. Translated: CASSQDRVQWASLNEKLFF.

V gene TRBV12-3 or TRBV12-4 combines with J gene TRBJ2-1; 13 nucleotides match TRBD2. The ends lost 3 bases at V and 4 bases at J; junction bases unmatched: 3. The CDR3 extends over 16 amino acids. In nucleotides, the CDR3 is TGTGCCAGCAGTTTGGGACTAGCGGGAAAATACAATGAGCAGTTCTTC. As protein: CASSLGLAGKYNEQFF.

This clonotype showed up just a few times. The chain links TRBV4-1 to TRBJ2-4, with TRBD1 identical over 8 bases. This CDR3 contains 21 residues. Germline V gives CDR1 MGHRA, CDR2 YSYEKL. Trimming took 4 bases from V and 2 from J; bases not matched to a gene: 22. The CDR3 here is CASSPYFMSNPGQVSKNIQYF. CDR3 sequence (DNA): TGCGCCAGCAGCCCCTATTTTATGAGCAACCCGGGACAGGTCTCCAAAAACATTCAGTACTTC.